These 3 T cell receptor beta chains share one sample of origin, sequenced in a study of blood T cell repertoires in COVID-19. Only in-frame clones appear in the TCRdb table, and some are missing; sequencing was by immunoSEQ multiplex PCR. Among approximately 430,000 clones listed, more than 80% were seen once. Sequencing was done on a sample of peripheral blood. Receptors originate from a woman aged 25 to 39 with active or convalescent COVID-19.

This rearrangement joins TRBV6-1 to TRBJ2-7; no clear D. CDR1 is MNHNS, CDR2 SASEGT, per germline. Deletions cut 2 bases from V and 3 bases from J, with 8 bases between. This CDR3 has 13 residues. The CDR3 spells CASSEPLVYEQYF. CDR3 bases: TGTGCCAGCAGTGAACCACTGGTCTACGAGCAGTACTTC.

V is TRBV4-1 and J is TRBJ1-1, with TRBD1 as a possible D gene (6 bases). The length of the CDR3 is 12 residues. Trimming took off 3 bases at V and 9 bases at J, with 11 bases between the two ends. Per the germline V gene, CDR1 is MGHRA and CDR2 is YSYEKL. The chain's CDR3 is CASSHQQGKAFF. The CDR3 DNA reads as TGCGCCAGCAGCCACCAACAGGGAAAAGCTTTCTTT.

V and J are TRBV18 and TRBJ1-6; 7 bases are shared with TRBD1. The ends lost 1 base at V and 9 bases at J; junction bases unmatched: 0. The CDR3 is made up of 13 amino acids. Germline loops: CDR1 KGHSH, CDR2 LQKENI. CDR3 nucleotides: TGTGCCAGCTCACCACGGGACAGTTCACCCCTCCACTTT. Amino acids: CASSPRDSSPLHF. The whole variable domain, remainder taken from reference TRBV18 and TRBJ1-6, is NAGVMQNPRHLVRRRGQEARLRCSPMKGHSHVYWYRQLPEEGLKFMVYLQKENIIDESGMPKERFSAEFPKEGPSILRIQQVVRGDSAAYFCASSPRDSSPLHFGNGTRLTVT.